The present T cell receptor (beta chain) was sequenced within a study of cytomegalovirus exposure and HLA in healthy donors. General study findings and limits: Both high specificity and high sensitivity reportedly marked the classifier's diagnosis of cytomegalovirus status.

In regard to this clone: Its specificity is not known.

Here immunoSEQ multiplex PCR was the method, and the copy in TCRdb shows in-frame clones only, minus some. The sample contains roughly 330,000 clones, about 90% of which appear only once. The sequence was collected from a woman in her twenties or thirties in good health and CMV-seropositive. Sequencing input: PBMCs.

CDR3 loop: CASSIGGEYRGYTF. The CDR3 DNA is TGTGCCAGCAGCATAGGGGGGGAATACCGTGGCTACACCTTC. The V and J genes are TRBV6-1 and TRBJ1-2, with a weak D call TRBD1 (6 bases). The CDR3 length is 14 residues. The germline V gene encodes CDR1 MNHNS and CDR2 SASEGT. Trimming left V 6 bases short and J 7 bases short, with 18 bases between.